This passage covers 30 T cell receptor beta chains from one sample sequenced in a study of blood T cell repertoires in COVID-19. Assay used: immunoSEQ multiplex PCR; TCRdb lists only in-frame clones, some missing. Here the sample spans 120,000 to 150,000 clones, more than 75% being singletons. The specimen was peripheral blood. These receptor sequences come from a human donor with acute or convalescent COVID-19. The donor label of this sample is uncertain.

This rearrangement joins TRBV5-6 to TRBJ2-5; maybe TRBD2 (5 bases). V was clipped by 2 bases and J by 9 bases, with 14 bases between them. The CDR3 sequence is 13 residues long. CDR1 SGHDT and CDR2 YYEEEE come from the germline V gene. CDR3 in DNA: TGTGCCAGCAGCTTTGGAGCGGAGTTGGCCCAGTACTTC. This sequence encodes CASSFGAELAQYF.

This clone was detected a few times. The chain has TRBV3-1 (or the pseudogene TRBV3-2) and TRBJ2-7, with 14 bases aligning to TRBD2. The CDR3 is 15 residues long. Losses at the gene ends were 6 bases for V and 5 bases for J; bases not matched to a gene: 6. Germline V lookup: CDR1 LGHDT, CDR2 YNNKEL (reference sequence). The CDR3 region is CASSQGLAGAHEQYV. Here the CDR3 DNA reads TGTGCCAGCAGTCAGGGACTAGCGGGAGCTCACGAGCAGTACGTC.

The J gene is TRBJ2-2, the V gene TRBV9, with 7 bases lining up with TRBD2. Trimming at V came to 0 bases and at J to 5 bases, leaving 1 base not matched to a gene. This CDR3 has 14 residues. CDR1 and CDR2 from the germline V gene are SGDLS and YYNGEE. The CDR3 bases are TGTGCCAGCAGCGTAGCCGGGGGGACCGGGGAGCTGTTTTTT. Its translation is CASSVAGGTGELFF.

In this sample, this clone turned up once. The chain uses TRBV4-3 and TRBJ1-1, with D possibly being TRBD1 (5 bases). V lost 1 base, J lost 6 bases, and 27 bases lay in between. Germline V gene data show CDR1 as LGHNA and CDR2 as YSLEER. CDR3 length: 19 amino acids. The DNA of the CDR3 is TGCGCCAGCAGCCAAGGGGCTGTTGGAGGAGGGACGTTTTTCCCTGAAGCTTTCTTT. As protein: CASSQGAVGGGTFFPEAFF.

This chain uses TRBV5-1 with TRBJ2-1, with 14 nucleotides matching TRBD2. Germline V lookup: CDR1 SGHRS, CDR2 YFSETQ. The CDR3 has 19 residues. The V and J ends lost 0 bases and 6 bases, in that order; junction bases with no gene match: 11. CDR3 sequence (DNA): TGCGCCAGCAGCTTGGCCGCGGGACTAGCGGGAGCACGGGGCAATGAGCAGTTCTTC. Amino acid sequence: CASSLAAGLAGARGNEQFF.

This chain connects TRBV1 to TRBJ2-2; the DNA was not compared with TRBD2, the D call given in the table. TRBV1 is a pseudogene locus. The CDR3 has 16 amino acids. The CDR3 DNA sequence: TGCACCAGCAGTAGGACTCAAATTCCGAACACCGGGGAGCTGTTTTTT. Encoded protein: CTSSRTQIPNTGELFF.

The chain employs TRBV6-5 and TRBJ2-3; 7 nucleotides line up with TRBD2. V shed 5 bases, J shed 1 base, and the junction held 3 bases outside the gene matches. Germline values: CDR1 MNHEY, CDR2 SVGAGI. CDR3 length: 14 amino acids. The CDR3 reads CASSILAGTDTQYF. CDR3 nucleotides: TGTGCCAGCAGTATTCTAGCGGGCACAGATACGCAGTATTTT.

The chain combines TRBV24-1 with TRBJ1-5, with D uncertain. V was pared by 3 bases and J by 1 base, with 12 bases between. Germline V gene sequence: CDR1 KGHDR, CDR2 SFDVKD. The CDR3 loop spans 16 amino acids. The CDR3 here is CATSDPRWESNQPQHF. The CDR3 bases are TGTGCCACCAGTGATCCTCGATGGGAGAGCAATCAGCCCCAGCATTTT.

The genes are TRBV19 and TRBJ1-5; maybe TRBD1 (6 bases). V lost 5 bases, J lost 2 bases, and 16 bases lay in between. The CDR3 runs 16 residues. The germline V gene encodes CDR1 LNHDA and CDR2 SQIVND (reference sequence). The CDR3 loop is CASSRPGGLGNQPQHF. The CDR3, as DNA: TGTGCCAGTAGTCGCCCGGGGGGCTTGGGCAATCAGCCCCAGCATTTT.

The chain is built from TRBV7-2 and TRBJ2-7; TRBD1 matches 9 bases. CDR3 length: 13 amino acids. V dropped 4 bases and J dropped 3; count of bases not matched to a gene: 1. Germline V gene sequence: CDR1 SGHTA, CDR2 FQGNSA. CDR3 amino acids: CASSSTGGYEQYV. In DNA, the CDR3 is TGTGCCAGCAGCTCGACAGGGGGCTACGAGCAGTACGTC.

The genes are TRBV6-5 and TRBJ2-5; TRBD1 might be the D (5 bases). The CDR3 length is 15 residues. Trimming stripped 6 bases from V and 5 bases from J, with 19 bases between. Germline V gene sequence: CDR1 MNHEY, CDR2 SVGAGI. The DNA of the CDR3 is TGTGCCAGCAGGGAGCAACCCCAGGGTCGGGAGACCCAGTACTTC. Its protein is CASREQPQGRETQYF.

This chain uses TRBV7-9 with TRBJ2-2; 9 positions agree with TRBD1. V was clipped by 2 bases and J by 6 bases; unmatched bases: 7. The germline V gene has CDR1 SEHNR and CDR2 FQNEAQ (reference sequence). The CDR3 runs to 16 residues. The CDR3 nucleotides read TGTGCCAGCAGCTTAACTGCGGGACAGGGAGCCGGGGAGCTGTTTTTT. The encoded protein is CASSLTAGQGAGELFF.

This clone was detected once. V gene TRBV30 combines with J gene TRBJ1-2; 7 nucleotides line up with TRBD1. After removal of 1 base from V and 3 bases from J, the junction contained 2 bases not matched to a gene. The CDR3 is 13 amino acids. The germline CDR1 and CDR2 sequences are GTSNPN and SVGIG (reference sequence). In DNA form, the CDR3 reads TGTGCCTGGAGTGGGACAGGCGACTATGGCTACACCTTC. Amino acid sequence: CAWSGTGDYGYTF.

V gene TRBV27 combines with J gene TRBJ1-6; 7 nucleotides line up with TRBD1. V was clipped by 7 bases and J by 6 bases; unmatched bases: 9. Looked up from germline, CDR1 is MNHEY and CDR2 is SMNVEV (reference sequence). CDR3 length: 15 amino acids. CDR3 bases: TGTGCCAGCACGCCAGACAGGGTCGGTAATTCACCCCTCCACTTT. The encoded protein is CASTPDRVGNSPLHF.

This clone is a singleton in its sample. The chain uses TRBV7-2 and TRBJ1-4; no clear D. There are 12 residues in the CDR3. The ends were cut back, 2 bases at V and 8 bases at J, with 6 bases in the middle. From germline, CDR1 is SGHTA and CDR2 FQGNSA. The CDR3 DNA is TGTGCCAGCAGCTTATCAGGCGAAAAACTGTTTTTT. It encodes CASSLSGEKLFF.

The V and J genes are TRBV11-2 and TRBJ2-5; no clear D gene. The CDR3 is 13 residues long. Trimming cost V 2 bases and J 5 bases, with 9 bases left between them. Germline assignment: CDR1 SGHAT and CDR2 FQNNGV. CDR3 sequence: CASSLSLSETQYF. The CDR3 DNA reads TGTGCCAGCAGCTTATCTTTATCGGAGACCCAGTACTTC. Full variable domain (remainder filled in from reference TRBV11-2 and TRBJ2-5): EAGVAQSPRYKIIEKRQSVAFWCNPISGHATLYWYQQILGQGPKLLIQFQNNGVVDDSQLPKDRFSAERLKGVDSTLKIQPAKLEDSAVYLCASSLSLSETQYFGPGTRLLVL.

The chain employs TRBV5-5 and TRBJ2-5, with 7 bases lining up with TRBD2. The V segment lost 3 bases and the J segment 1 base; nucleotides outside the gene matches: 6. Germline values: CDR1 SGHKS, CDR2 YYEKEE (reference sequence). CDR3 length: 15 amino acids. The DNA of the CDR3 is TGTGCCAGCAGCTCAAGCGGACTAGGCCAAGAGACCCAGTACTTC. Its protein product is CASSSSGLGQETQYF. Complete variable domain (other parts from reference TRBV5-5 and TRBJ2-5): DAGVTQSPTHLIKTRGQQVTLRCSPISGHKSVSWYQQVLGQGPQFIFQYYEKEERGRGNFPDRFSARQFPNYSSELNVNALLLGDSALYLCASSSSGLGQETQYFGPGTRLLVL.

CDR3 amino acids: CASSLRGSYEQYF. CDR3 bases: TGTGCCAGCAGTCTACGCGGATCCTACGAGCAGTACTTC. The rearrangement links TRBV7-9 to TRBJ2-7; D is undetermined. V lost 6 bases to trimming and J lost 1 base, with 10 bases between them. CDR3 length equals 13 residues. The germline V gene has CDR1 SEHNR and CDR2 FQNEAQ (reference sequence).

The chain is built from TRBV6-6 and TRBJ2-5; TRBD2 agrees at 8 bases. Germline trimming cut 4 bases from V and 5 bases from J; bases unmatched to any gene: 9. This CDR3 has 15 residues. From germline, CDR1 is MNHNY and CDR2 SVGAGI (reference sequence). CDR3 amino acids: CASSSSSGPWETQYF. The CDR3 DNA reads TGTGCCAGCAGTTCGTCTAGCGGGCCGTGGGAGACCCAGTACTTC.

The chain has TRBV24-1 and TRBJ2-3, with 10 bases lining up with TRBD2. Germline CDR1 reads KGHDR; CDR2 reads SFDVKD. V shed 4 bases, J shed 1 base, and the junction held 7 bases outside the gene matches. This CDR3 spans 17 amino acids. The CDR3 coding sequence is TGTGCCACCAGTGACCCACAACTAGCGGGGCGCACAGATACGCAGTATTTT. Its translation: CATSDPQLAGRTDTQYF.

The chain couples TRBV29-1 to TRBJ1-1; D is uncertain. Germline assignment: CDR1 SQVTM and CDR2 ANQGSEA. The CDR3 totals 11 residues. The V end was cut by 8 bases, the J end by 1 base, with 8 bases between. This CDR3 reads CSLRQNTEAFF. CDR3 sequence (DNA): TGCAGCCTAAGACAGAACACTGAAGCTTTCTTT.

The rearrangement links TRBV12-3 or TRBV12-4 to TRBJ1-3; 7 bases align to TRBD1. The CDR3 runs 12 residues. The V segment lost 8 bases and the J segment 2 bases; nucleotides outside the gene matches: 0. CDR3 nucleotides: TGTGCCAGCGACAGGGCTGGAAACACCATATATTTT. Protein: CASDRAGNTIYF.

The CDR3 bases are TGTGCCAGCAGCGCCGGGACAGGTGACACTGAAGCTTTCTTT. Encoded protein: CASSAGTGDTEAFF. The chain recombines TRBV2 with TRBJ1-1; 8 bases are a match to TRBD1. V shed 6 bases, J shed 3 bases, and the junction held 6 bases outside the gene matches. CDR1 SNHLY and CDR2 FYNNEI come from the germline V gene. The CDR3 has 14 residues.

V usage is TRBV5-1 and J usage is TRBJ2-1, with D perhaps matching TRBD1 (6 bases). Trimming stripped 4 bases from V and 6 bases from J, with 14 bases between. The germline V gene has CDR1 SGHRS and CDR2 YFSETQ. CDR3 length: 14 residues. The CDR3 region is CASSLGTGFNEQFF. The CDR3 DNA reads TGCGCCAGCAGCCTAGGAACAGGGTTCAATGAGCAGTTCTTC.

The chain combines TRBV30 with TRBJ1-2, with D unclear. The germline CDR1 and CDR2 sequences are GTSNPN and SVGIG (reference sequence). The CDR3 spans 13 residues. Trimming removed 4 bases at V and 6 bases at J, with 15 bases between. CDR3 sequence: CAWTDGPGDGYTF. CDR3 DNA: TGTGCCTGGACCGACGGTCCAGGTGATGGCTACACCTTC.

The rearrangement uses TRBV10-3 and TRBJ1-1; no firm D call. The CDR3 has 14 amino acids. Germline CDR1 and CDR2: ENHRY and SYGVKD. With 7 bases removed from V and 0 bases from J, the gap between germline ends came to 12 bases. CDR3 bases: TGTGCCATCAACCCCGACGGGATGAACACTGAAGCTTTCTTT. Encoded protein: CAINPDGMNTEAFF.

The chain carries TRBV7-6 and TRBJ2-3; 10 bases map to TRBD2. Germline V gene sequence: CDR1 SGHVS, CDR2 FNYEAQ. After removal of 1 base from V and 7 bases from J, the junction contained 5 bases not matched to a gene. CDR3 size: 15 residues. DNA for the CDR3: TGTGCCAGCAGCTTAGGAGCGGGGGGGCTTAATACGCAGTATTTT. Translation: CASSLGAGGLNTQYF. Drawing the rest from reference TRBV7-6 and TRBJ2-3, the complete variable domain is GAGVSQSPRYKVTKRGQDVALRCDPISGHVSLYWYRQALGQGPEFLTYFNYEAQQDKSGLPNDRFSAERPEGSISTLTIQRTEQRDSAMYRCASSLGAGGLNTQYFGPGTRLTVL.

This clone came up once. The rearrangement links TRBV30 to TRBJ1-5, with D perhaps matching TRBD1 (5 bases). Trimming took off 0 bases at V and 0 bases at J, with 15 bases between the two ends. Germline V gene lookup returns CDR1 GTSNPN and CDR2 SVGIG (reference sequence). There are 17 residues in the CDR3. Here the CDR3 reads CAWSVSSQGYSNQPQHF. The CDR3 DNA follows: TGTGCCTGGAGTGTGTCGTCTCAGGGTTATAGCAATCAGCCCCAGCATTTT.

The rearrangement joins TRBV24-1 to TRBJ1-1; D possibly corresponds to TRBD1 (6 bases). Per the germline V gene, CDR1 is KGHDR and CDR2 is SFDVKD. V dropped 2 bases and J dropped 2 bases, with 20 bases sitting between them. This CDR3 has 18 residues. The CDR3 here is CATSDSSTLDSTNTEAFF. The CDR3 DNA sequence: TGTGCCACCAGTGATTCGTCCACTTTGGACAGTACAAACACTGAAGCTTTCTTT.

In nucleotides, the CDR3 is TGCAGTGCTAGTACGGTGACAGGCCAGCCCCAGCATTTT. This codes for CSASTVTGQPQHF. The chain links TRBV20-1 to TRBJ1-5; perhaps TRBD1 as D (6 bases). Deletions cut 3 bases from V and 7 bases from J, with 13 bases between. The CDR3 contains 13 residues. Per germline, CDR1 DFQATT and CDR2 SNEGSKA (reference sequence).